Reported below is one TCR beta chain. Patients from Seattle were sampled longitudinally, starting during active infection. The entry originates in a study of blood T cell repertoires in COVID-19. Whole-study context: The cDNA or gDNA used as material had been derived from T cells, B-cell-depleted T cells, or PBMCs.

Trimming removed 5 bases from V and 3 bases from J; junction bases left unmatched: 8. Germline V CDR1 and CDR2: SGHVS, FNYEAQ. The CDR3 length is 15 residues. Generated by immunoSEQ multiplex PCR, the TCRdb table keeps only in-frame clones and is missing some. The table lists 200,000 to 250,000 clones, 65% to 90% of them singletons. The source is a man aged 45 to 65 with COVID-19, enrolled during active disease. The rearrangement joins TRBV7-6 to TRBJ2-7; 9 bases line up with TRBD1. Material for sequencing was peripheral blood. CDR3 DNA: TGTGCCAGCAGCATAGAACAGGGGGCAGTCTACGAGCAGTACTTC. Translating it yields CASSIEQGAVYEQYF. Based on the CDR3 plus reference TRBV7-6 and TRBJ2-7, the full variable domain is GAGVSQSPRYKVTKRGQDVALRCDPISGHVSLYWYRQALGQGPEFLTYFNYEAQQDKSGLPNDRFSAERPEGSISTLTIQRTEQRDSAMYRCASSIEQGAVYEQYFGPGTRLTVT.